Listed below are T cell receptor beta chains from one sample, sequenced in a study of technical replicates of blood from a few donors. Using immunoSEQ multiplex PCR, the repertoire was profiled, and TCRdb retains in-frame clones only, with some absent. The data show 80,000 to 90,000 clones, 94% seen once. The sample was T cells isolated from PBMCs. The receptors were gathered from a human donor in good health. Each CDR3 is given with its conserved first and last residue. D genes are given only for firm matches. A row's size may be missing; if present it is once, few, many or a size class.

TRBV30	NA	TRBJ1-6	TRBD1	CAWKVGQVYNSPLHF	TGTGCCTGGAAGGTCGGACAGGTCTATAATTCACCCCTCCACTTT
TRBV15	once	TRBJ1-2	TRBD1	CATSREGQGGGYTF	TGTGCCACCAGCAGAGAGGGACAGGGCGGCGGCTACACCTTC
TRBV4-2	NA	TRBJ2-2	TRBD2	CASSHIERGANTGELFF	TGTGCCAGCAGCCACATAGAACGGGGGGCGAACACCGGGGAGCTGTTTTTT
TRBV5-6	NA	TRBJ2-3	TRBD2	CASRPTSGSWADTQYF	TGTGCCAGCAGACCTACTAGCGGGAGTTGGGCAGATACGCAGTATTTT
TRBV9	NA	TRBJ2-3	NA	CASSSPRGASGSTDTQYF	TGTGCCAGCAGCTCACCCAGGGGGGCTAGCGGGAGCACAGATACGCAGTATTTT
TRBV27	NA	TRBJ1-5	NA	CASGGSAQPQHF	TGTGCCAGCGGAGGATCAGCTCAGCCCCAGCATTTT
TRBV13	NA	TRBJ2-2	NA	CASSWGAGELFF	TGTGCCAGCAGCTGGGGGGCCGGGGAGCTGTTTTTT
TRBV10-2	NA	TRBJ2-7	TRBD2	CASRALAGGYTTLYEQYF	TGCGCCAGCAGAGCACTAGCGGGAGGGTACACCACACTCTACGAGCAGTACTTC
TRBV9	NA	TRBJ1-2	NA	CASSASGGLSYGYTF	TGTGCCAGCAGCGCCTCCGGGGGACTTAGCTATGGCTACACCTTC
TRBV2	once	TRBJ2-5	NA	CASSVAPRGRETQYF	TGTGCCAGCAGTGTAGCCCCCCGCGGGCGGGAGACCCAGTACTTC
TRBV5-1	NA	TRBJ1-1	NA	CASSPQRGGSTEAFF	TGCGCCAGCAGCCCCCAAAGAGGGGGAAGCACTGAAGCTTTCTTT
TRBV5-1	NA	TRBJ1-4	NA	CASSSWSTGSEKLFF	TGCGCCAGCAGCTCTTGGTCAACAGGCAGTGAAAAACTGTTTTTT
TRBV7-2	NA	TRBJ2-7	NA	CASSLKNSGGGTYEQYF	TGTGCCAGCAGCTTAAAAAATTCGGGCGGAGGGACCTACGAGCAGTACTTC
TRBV5-5	once	TRBJ2-3	NA	CASSLLLDTQYF	TGTGCCAGCAGCTTGCTATTAGATACGCAGTATTTT
TRBV6-4	few	TRBJ2-1	TRBD2	CASSDSASGGSDEQFF	TGTGCCAGCAGTGACTCGGCTAGCGGGGGGTCAGATGAGCAGTTCTTC
TRBV6-4	NA	TRBJ2-3	NA	CASSDSGGGTDTQYF	TGTGCCAGCAGTGACTCTGGCGGGGGCACAGATACGCAGTATTTT
TRBV10-1	NA	TRBJ1-1	TRBD1	CASSENYRTGEAFF	TGCGCCAGCAGTGAGAACTACAGGACAGGTGAAGCTTTCTTT
TRBV4-1	NA	TRBJ1-4	NA	CASRASGSTVNGRFF	TGCGCCAGCCGAGCCAGTGGGTCGACAGTCAATGGCCGGTTTTTT
TRBV12-5	NA	TRBJ2-7	TRBD1	CASGTRDRGRISLPDYEQYF	TGTGCTAGTGGCACCCGGGACAGGGGGCGAATTTCCCTACCCGACTACGAGCAGTACTTC
TRBV7-8	NA	TRBJ1-1	NA	CASSLVSVRDRKDTEAFF	TGTGCCAGCAGCTTAGTGTCGGTTCGAGACAGGAAGGACACTGAAGCTTTCTTT
TRBV5-4	NA	TRBJ2-3	TRBD2	CASSLVLLAGGDTQYF	TGTGCCAGCAGCTTGGTATTACTAGCGGGAGGAGATACGCAGTATTTT
TRBV4-1	NA	TRBJ1-5	NA	CASSSAEGRNQPQHF	TGCGCCAGCAGCTCAGCGGAGGGGCGAAATCAGCCCCAGCATTTT
TRBV7-9	NA	TRBJ2-7	TRBD1	CASSLLGQTDEQYF	TGTGCCAGCAGCTTATTGGGACAGACGGACGAGCAGTACTTC
TRBV27	once	TRBJ2-7	TRBD1	CASSRTRDRIYYEQYF	TGTGCCAGCAGCCGTACTCGGGACAGGATTTACTACGAGCAGTACTTC